The source of this T cell receptor beta chain is a study of response to subunit inactivated influenza vaccine (dated by TCRdb to 2017 to 2018). For the wider study: The study used deep quantitative T cell receptor repertoire profiling to track responses to a trivalent subunit inactivated influenza vaccine.

Preparation of the library involved RT-PCR. Reads for this sample came from an Illumina HiSeq 2500. TCRdb itself trimmed the public reads at Q25 with fastp, ran MiXCR and retained productive beta chains. Under each unique CDR3 protein, matching rows form one entry showing the most common genes and DNA. The sample records 150,000 to 200,000 distinct CDR3 sequences, about 12% of which are singletons. The ten largest clones represent roughly 29% of the sample. This clonotype was found many times. Its antigen target is currently unknown. No much larger clone exists at a distance of one base, and base qualities are not known. Counted from cysteine to phenylalanine, this CDR3 has 15 amino acids. The sequence is cut down to CDR3 DNA, 45 bases in frame from base 1. CDR1 and CDR2 (SGHDN, FVKESK) derive from the germline V gene. Deletion took 3 bases off V and 1 base off J, with a span of 7 bases between the germline ends.

The paper as a whole reports these results and caveats: According to the authors, only a limited number of new T cells may be recruited by each seasonal influenza vaccination.

These data were also filed under a second study, of T cells expressing NK-cell markers. Looking at the second paper: TCR beta cDNA libraries were prepared using 5'RACE template switching, which introduced a universal primer site and unique molecular identifiers. TCR beta-chain repertoires were profiled in sorted CD3+CD56+NKG2C+, CD3+CD56+NKG2C- and CD3+CD56-NKG2C+ T-cell subsets from seven or eight donors. Among the eight sequenced donors, seven were HCMV-seropositive and one was HCMV-seronegative. To restrict sorting to alphabetaTCR-expressing T cells, an anti-gammadeltaTCR antibody was added in several experiments. In six donors, the dominant CD3+CD56+NKG2C+ clonotypes ranked among the top 10 CD8+ clonotypes, making up 1.0-7.0% of CD8+ T cells. Those dominant clonotypes were again the most abundant among CD3+CD56-NKG2C+ cells in several donors, at roughly 25-60.1%. Whether the expanded NKG2C-expressing T cell clones were specific for HCMV antigens remained unclear. Randomly selected healthy volunteers, three men and five women, were used as the eight sequenced donors. HCMV-specific IgG was detected in serum with a commercial ELISA kit to determine HCMV serostatus. Peripheral blood mononuclear cells were isolated from blood by Ficoll density gradient centrifugation. Using Miltenyi isolation kits, CD4+ and CD8+ T cells were isolated from PBMC through magnetic immunoseparation. cDNA synthesis was primed from the TCR beta constant segment, followed by two successive PCR amplification steps. Libraries were sequenced as 2 x 150 bp reads on Illumina HiSeq 2000/2500, MiSeq or NextSeq. MIGEC handled demultiplexing of the reads and grouping by UMI, while MiTCR was used to assemble and quantify clonotypes. To exclude erroneous sequences, only TCR cDNA sequences supported by at least two reads were retained. Downstream repertoire analysis used the tcR package, and clonotypes were matched across fractions by CDR3 nucleotide sequence plus V segment. VDJmatch was used to annotate antigen specificity against VDJdb, with one amino acid substitution in CDR3 allowed.

This chain joins TRBV14 to TRBJ2-6, with the identity of the D gene unclear. The sequences come from CD8+ T cells sorted from PBMCs, collected about 11 days after vaccination. The clonotype was recovered from a man aged 50 or older who received an inactivated influenza vaccine. Donor details come from another sample of the same person, matched by shared clones. The bases read TGTGCCAGCAGCCACATGGAGTCTGGGGCCAACGTCCTGACTTTC. It encodes CASSHMESGANVLTF.